This T cell receptor (beta chain) was sequenced in a study of early T cells in non-severe SARS-CoV-2 infection. Germline V CDR1 and CDR2: SEHNR, FQNEAQ (reference sequence). V lost 2 bases to trimming and J lost 7 bases, with 14 bases between them. The CDR3 covers 14 residues. Individually, cDNA molecules had unique molecular identifiers attached to them. Each CDR3 protein gets one entry after TCRdb re-called the 5' RACE reads with MiXCR. The sample lists about 40,000 distinct CDR3 sequences, about 7.4% occurring once. This clonotype was counted many times. The antigen is unknown. Study findings and constraints: Lookups in VDJdb leaned toward anti-spike CD8 responses and missed private and CD4 specificities.

This sequence joins TRBV7-9 and TRBJ1-2; no clear D gene. This TCR derives from an adult who was a healthcare worker with PCR-confirmed SARS-CoV-2 infection or an uninfected control (not recorded which). Sequenced material: whole blood, taken at baseline. The CDR3 DNA reads as TGTGCCAGCAGCTTAAACGAGAAGGGTCGTGGCTACACCTTC. It encodes CASSLNEKGRGYTF.